Listed here are 20 T cell receptor beta chains from one sample, sequenced in a study of T-cell memory formation after mild COVID-19. TCRdb redid the calling of the 5' RACE reads with MiXCR, one entry per CDR3 protein. Among 400,000 to 550,000 distinct CDR3 sequences, roughly 23% were seen once, and the ten largest hold around 13%. The source material was PBMCs or a T cell subset sorted from them (not recorded which). Source of these receptors: an adult woman who had mild COVID-19 (a few samples of this study predate the infection). Cell type and time point are not known.

This clonotype was detected ten times or more. This chain links TRBV7-2 with TRBJ2-3; D ambiguous. V dropped 0 bases and J dropped 4 bases, with 5 bases sitting between them. This CDR3 is built from 13 residues. Germline V gene lookup returns CDR1 SGHTA and CDR2 FQGNSA. CDR3 sequence: CASSLALADTQYF. CDR3 in DNA: TGTGCCAGCAGCTTAGCGTTGGCAGATACGCAGTATTTT.

The chain combines TRBV19 with TRBJ1-5; no firm D call. Germline CDR1 LNHDA, CDR2 SQIVND (reference sequence). V lost 9 bases and J lost 0, with 15 bases in between. This CDR3 has 15 amino acids. The chain's CDR3 is CASRRGRTSNQPQHF. CDR3 sequence (DNA): TGTGCCAGCCGCCGCGGCAGAACTAGCAATCAGCCCCAGCATTTT.

There are a few counts of this clonotype. The J gene is TRBJ2-1, the V gene TRBV24-1; 12 bases map to TRBD2. The germline V gene has CDR1 KGHDR and CDR2 SFDVKD. This CDR3 region has 16 residues. The trim removed 3 bases at V and 10 bases at J, leaving 9 bases unmatched. The chain's CDR3 is CATSDPASGRAGEQFF. CDR3 DNA: TGTGCCACCAGTGATCCTGCTAGCGGGAGGGCCGGGGAGCAGTTCTTC.

The chain links TRBV24-1 to TRBJ2-3, with D perhaps being TRBD1 or TRBD2 (5 bases each). Deletions cut 9 bases from V and 0 bases from J, with 12 bases between. Germline lookup yields CDR1 KGHDR and CDR2 SFDVKD. This CDR3 region has 14 residues. The DNA of the CDR3 is TGTGCCACCTCCCAAGGGGAGAGCACAGATACGCAGTATTTT. This encodes CATSQGESTDTQYF.

This clonotype turned up a few times. V and J are TRBV5-1 and TRBJ2-1; 7 bases are shared with TRBD1. The CDR3 is made up of 12 amino acids. Germline lookup yields CDR1 SGHRS and CDR2 YFSETQ. J lost 12 bases, V lost 3 bases, and 6 bases had no gene match. CDR3 sequence reads: CASSYTGDGQFF. The CDR3 region has the DNA TGCGCCAGCAGCTATACAGGGGACGGGCAGTTCTTC.

This clonotype turned up a few times. CDR3 nucleotide sequence: TGTGCCAGTAAGGGTCTAGCGGGACTGAATGAGCAGTTCTTC. Amino acid sequence: CASKGLAGLNEQFF. V gene TRBV19 combines with J gene TRBJ2-1, with 9 bases identical to TRBD2. Germline V CDR1 and CDR2: LNHDA, SQIVND (reference sequence). CDR3 length: 14 residues. Unmatched junction bases numbered 8, after V lost 7 bases and J lost 7 bases.

The genes are TRBV10-3 and TRBJ2-7; D is possibly TRBD2 (6 bases). This CDR3 region has 12 residues. Germline V CDR1 and CDR2: ENHRY, SYGVKD. V dropped 10 bases and J dropped 3 bases, with 13 bases sitting between them. The CDR3 region has the DNA TGTGCCACGGGACTTAGAGACTACGAGCAGTACTTC. Amino acid sequence: CATGLRDYEQYF.

V and J are TRBV12-3 or TRBV12-4 and TRBJ1-2; perhaps TRBD1 as D (5 bases). This CDR3 comprises 14 residues. The V and J ends lost 6 bases and 3 bases respectively, with 14 bases between them. CDR3 bases: TGTGCCAGCAGGTCCCAGGGATTGGACTATGGCTACACCTTC. This sequence encodes CASRSQGLDYGYTF.

The chain is built from TRBV7-9 and TRBJ1-1; tentatively, D is TRBD1 (6 bases). This CDR3 is built from 15 residues. CDR1 is SEHNR and CDR2 is FQNEAQ in the germline V gene (reference sequence). The ends were cut back, 5 bases at V and 0 bases at J, with 13 bases in the middle. CDR3 DNA sequence: TGTGCCAGCAGCCACACCGGGACACTGAACACTGAAGCTTTCTTT. Residues: CASSHTGTLNTEAFF.

This sequence joins TRBV9 and TRBJ2-5; 7 bases match TRBD2. Germline V gene sequence: CDR1 SGDLS, CDR2 YYNGEE. V lost 3 bases to trimming and J lost 5 bases; unmatched junction nucleotides: 10. This CDR3 is built from 15 residues. This CDR3 reads CASSALAGGRETQYF. The CDR3 coding sequence is TGTGCCAGCAGCGCTTTAGCGGGTGGTAGGGAGACCCAGTACTTC.

In its sample, this clonotype was seen a few times. The chain uses TRBV4-1 and TRBJ2-3; 10 bases align to TRBD1. Per germline, CDR1 MGHRA and CDR2 YSYEKL. This CDR3 spans 18 amino acids. Trimming at V came to 1 base and at J to 2 bases, leaving 9 bases not matched to a gene. The CDR3 sequence: CASSQAGTGVLNTDTQYF. The DNA of the CDR3 is TGCGCCAGCAGCCAAGCTGGGACAGGGGTTCTCAACACAGATACGCAGTATTTT.

This clonotype was counted only a few times. The V call is TRBV27, the J call TRBJ2-5; possibly TRBD1 or TRBD2 for D (5 bases each). Germline V CDR1 and CDR2: MNHEY, SMNVEV (reference sequence). V was trimmed by 3 bases and J by 5 bases, leaving 10 bases between them. This CDR3 region has 13 residues. CDR3: CASSFLGDETQYF. The CDR3, as DNA: TGTGCCAGCAGTTTCCTAGGGGACGAGACCCAGTACTTC.

The chain has TRBV4-2 and TRBJ2-7; 14 bases match TRBD2. The CDR3 contains 16 residues. Looked up from germline, CDR1 is LGHNA and CDR2 is YNFKEQ. V was pared by 7 bases and J by 4 bases, with 9 bases of the junction left unmatched. The CDR3 reads CASTQGTSGGMYEQYF. The CDR3 DNA is TGTGCCAGCACCCAGGGGACTAGCGGGGGTATGTACGAGCAGTACTTC.

This clonotype was detected many times. The chain joins TRBV29-1 to TRBJ2-5, with D perhaps matching TRBD2 (5 bases). The CDR3 is 13 amino acids. The V end lost 4 bases, the J end lost 3 bases, and 12 bases lay between the germline ends. Germline V gives CDR1 SQVTM, CDR2 ANQGSEA. The CDR3: CSVALGLKETQYF. CDR3 nucleotide sequence: TGCAGCGTTGCTCTTGGACTGAAAGAGACCCAGTACTTC.

This chain connects TRBV12-3 or TRBV12-4 to TRBJ2-1; 12 bases are a match to TRBD2. The CDR3 loop spans 13 amino acids. Losses at the gene ends were 6 bases for V and 10 bases for J; bases not matched to a gene: 4. The CDR3 is CASSRTSGTEQFF. The DNA of the CDR3 is TGTGCCAGCAGCCGGACTAGCGGGACCGAGCAGTTCTTC.

This clonotype was recorded a few times. The chain joins TRBV5-6 to TRBJ2-5; TRBD2 matches at 11 bases. Germline V gives CDR1 SGHDT, CDR2 YYEEEE. This CDR3 is built from 15 residues. The V gene end was trimmed by 0 bases and the J gene end by 6 bases; junction bases not matched to a gene: 4. The CDR3 DNA follows: TGTGCCAGCAGCTTGGTAGCGGGGGGGCCTCAGACCCAGTACTTC. Protein sequence: CASSLVAGGPQTQYF.

The chain is built from TRBV20-1 and TRBJ1-1, with 10 nucleotides matching TRBD1. V shed 1 base and J 7 bases; nucleotides not matched to a gene: 6. The CDR3 runs 14 residues. Per the germline V gene, CDR1 is DFQATT and CDR2 is SNEGSKA (reference sequence). The CDR3 loop reads CSARGQGALFEAFF. The CDR3, as DNA: TGCAGTGCTAGAGGACAGGGGGCGCTTTTTGAAGCTTTCTTT.

The chain combines TRBV12-3 or TRBV12-4 with TRBJ1-3, with TRBD1 as a possible D gene (6 bases). Trimming cost V 6 bases and J 0 bases, with 18 bases left between them. The CDR3 has 17 residues. CDR3 DNA sequence: TGTGCCAGCAGGCCGACAGGTGAAGGGAACTCTGGAAACACCATATATTTT. This codes for CASRPTGEGNSGNTIYF.

The chain joins TRBV20-1 to TRBJ2-5; TRBD1 is a possible D gene (6 bases). This CDR3 is 14 amino acids long. The V and J ends lost 0 bases and 5 bases respectively, with 13 bases between them. Per germline, CDR1 DFQATT and CDR2 SNEGSKA (reference sequence). The DNA for the CDR3 is TGCAGTGCTAGAGAAAGCGGACAGCGGGAGACCCAGTACTTC. Translated: CSARESGQRETQYF.

This clonotype was counted a few times. The rearrangement links TRBV27 to TRBJ1-2; weak D call: TRBD1 (5 bases). This CDR3 comprises 15 residues. Deletions cut 3 bases from V and 2 bases from J, with 13 bases between. Per the germline V gene, CDR1 is MNHEY and CDR2 is SMNVEV (reference sequence). The CDR3 region has the DNA TGTGCCAGCAGTTTCAGGGTGTGGGGGAACTATGGCTACACCTTC. As protein: CASSFRVWGNYGYTF.